This TCR beta chain was captured by sequencing in a study of tumor-infiltrating lymphocytes in primary liver carcinoma. Study details: Per sample, productive TCRbeta reads numbered roughly 3.65 to 7.13 million, similar across tissue types.

Synthesis of TCR beta cDNA was carried out from 450 to 650 ng total RNA with a constant-region primer. Three-round nested multiplex PCR performed with slightly modified ARM-PCR produced the TCR beta libraries. Rounds one and two of PCR, each of roughly 11 cycles, were primed with TRBV1-TRBV30 forward primers and a C-beta reverse primer. TCRdb fed the multiplex PCR reads into MiXCR, producing one record per CDR3 protein. This sample has 120,000 or so distinct CDR3 sequences, with around 62% found just once. A word on this clonotype: A single base separates this from a much larger clone, so it may be a read error.

CDR1 is LGHNA and CDR2 is YNFKEQ in the germline V gene. Trimming cost V 4 bases and J 6 bases, with 13 bases left between them. This CDR3 is built from 15 residues. Unsorted bulk tissue of about 18-32 mg yielded co-extracted RNA and DNA. No treatment had been given to the patients, who were chronically infected with HBV. The sample consisted of liver tumor tissue from sampling region 1. Regarding subset: tumor region T1, superior pole. This TCR derives from a woman aged 60-75 years with primary liver carcinoma and hepatitis B virus infection. The V and J genes are TRBV4-2 and TRBJ2-6; no definite D call. The CDR3 DNA reads as TGTGCCAGCAGCCCGAATGAAGATGAGGCCAACGTCCTGACTTTC. Amino acid sequence: CASSPNEDEANVLTF.